This T cell receptor (beta chain) was captured in a study of glioma-infiltrating T cells after dendritic cell vaccination. Across the whole study: Glioblastoma patients came from Phase I and II dendritic cell vaccination trials. Patients received autologous tumor lysate-pulsed dendritic cell vaccination between about 2002 and 2013.

TCRB CDR3 was amplified from 2 ug genomic DNA or less. Primers: 60 V beta forward and 13 J beta reverse. Sequencing was performed with immunoSEQ multiplex PCR; in TCRdb, only in-frame clones are kept and a portion is missing. The sample yields roughly 100,000 clones, around 87% seen once. Time point indicated: after dendritic cell vaccination, including at tumor progression/relapse. The CDR3 has 15 residues. Germline V gives CDR1 MNHEY, CDR2 SMNVEV (reference sequence). V was clipped by 6 bases and J by 8 bases; unmatched bases: 12. Sample: blood, taken after dendritic cell vaccination. The rearrangement joins TRBV27 to TRBJ2-1; TRBD2 matches 8 bases. The sequence came from a human donor with glioblastoma. For the CDR3, the DNA is TGTGCCAGCAGACCTCCGGGACTAGTATTCTATGAGCAGTTCTTC. Protein: CASRPPGLVFYEQFF.